This T cell receptor beta chain is drawn from a study of cytomegalovirus exposure and HLA in healthy donors (dated 2017 in TCRdb). The study in broad terms: In an earlier analysis of approximately 640 of the donors, 276 Gb of sequence data and 90 million to 120 million unique TCR beta sequences from about 180 million T cells were reported. To predict cytomegalovirus infection status, the study brought together high-throughput TCR immunosequencing, statistical association of individual TCRs with disease status, and machine learning. Class I and class II HLA loci were covered by the typing at four-digit resolution. All discovery cohort repertoires had been generated on a single sequencing platform. An earlier analysis of more than 450 of the donors used high-throughput TCR beta sequencing to judge whether each TCR beta V gene segment behaved as functional or pseudogenic. Roughly 300 gigabases of sequencing data and around 85 million unique TCR sequences made up an early release that covered over 550 HLA-typed donors. Genome-wide SNP genotypes for about 55% of the roughly 670 donors were used in a later genetic analysis, which treated that subset as a discovery cohort. Donor age, sex, ethnicity and CMV serostatus were compiled together with the repertoire data. The study aimed to test whether signatures of past pathogen exposure could be identified by cataloging public T cell receptors. Besides the first cohort of roughly 640 subjects, a separate validation cohort made up of 95 to 150 different subjects was used. Among the roughly 430 genotyped donors, about 85% belonged to the genetic ancestry cluster associated with self-reported Caucasian donors. Typing coverage varied by locus: roughly 629-640 donors for A, B, C, DRB1 and DQB1; roughly 510 for DQA1; about 590 for DPA1; 450 to 480 for DPB1. Because of strong linkage in the cohort, roughly five DR-DQ haplotypes were treated as single units for association and clustering. On average, around 240,000 unique TCR beta nucleotide sequences were sequenced per donor among a few hundred genotyped donors of the cohort, with around 19% of those sequences being non-productive. In the later analysis, no new phenotypic data were used to find candidate immune exposures; instead, reliance was placed on TCR beta sequences and their occurrence across donors. In a later analysis, previously published TCR beta repertoires from 666 donors were re-analyzed and high-resolution HLA genotyping was added so that TCR occurrence patterns could be studied. The T cell repertoires of around 670 subjects were profiled by immunosequencing and related to cytomegalovirus serostatus. Study-level results and caveats: V-gene and J-gene trimming of TCR beta chains was associated with a missense DCLRE1C variant in a later genetic analysis, and the association was replicated in an independent cohort. A later analysis found that TCR association rates varied across HLA loci, with DRB1 alleles showing the most associated TCRs and HLA-C alleles the fewest. Immune exposure information for the cohort was limited to CMV serostatus. The classifier was reported to diagnose cytomegalovirus status with high specificity and sensitivity in both the original and validation cohorts. In a later analysis, several top co-occurrence clusters were reported to appear linked to parvovirus B19, influenza, CMV and Epstein-Barr virus. According to a later analysis, most CMV-associated TCR beta chains appeared to be HLA-restricted, and the HLA associations seemed to be driven largely by CMV exposure. A few of the identified cytomegalovirus-associated TCR beta chains were confirmed in vitro to be specific for cytomegalovirus antigens. Linkage disequilibrium might explain the correlated functional status among segregating V segments, but an unknown experimental factor could not be excluded. Compared with the approximately 720-donor mean, donors in an Asian-associated ancestry cluster had fewer N-insertions in productive TCRs, according to a later genetic analysis. Some 15 rarely observed V segments, including chromosome 9 orphons, were excluded from the earlier analysis of a few hundred of the donors because counts were too low. In the study, some 160 TCR beta chains were listed as associated with cytomegalovirus. A later analysis associated about 16,000 TCR beta sequences with specific HLA alleles at a false discovery rate of 0.05. The presence/absence analyses assumed that sequencing depth was roughly uniform across donors, and that assumption may not be true. Only TCR beta chains were sequenced in this cohort, and the absence of alpha or paired-chain data limited detectable features. Most TCR sequences were observed very rarely across donors, whereas some public TCRs were present in many individuals. Because some donors lacked HLA typing at each locus, the association tests relied only on the typed subset. When HLA alleles, especially DR and DQ, strongly co-occurred, TCR associations were difficult to assign to individual alleles. A further reported finding was that TCR beta sequences accurately predicted the HLA-A and HLA-B alleles for most subjects in the first cohort. Because the 87-base-pair reads could not distinguish some IMGT-functional V segments, including TRBV6-2 and TRBV6-3, those segments were excluded. The authors suggested that the approach could potentially be generalized to other disease states and immunological phenotypes. An earlier analysis of around 600 of the donors showed that most TCR beta V segments appeared in productive rearrangements either about 87% or about 30% of the time, which broadly matched IMGT annotations. In a later analysis, HLA-associated TCR beta chains were found to be more clonally expanded and to have lower generation probabilities than equally common non-associated chains. A cluster of highly shared sequence variants was judged likely to represent a technical artifact of the sequencing pipeline.

The cohort consisted of some 670 healthy bone marrow donors. At the time of sampling, every cohort member was nominally healthy, though immune exposures that went unrecorded were likely present. The donor was CMV seronegative and was included in the group of over 300 seronegative cohort members. Each donor provided a peripheral blood sample, and peripheral blood mononuclear cells were used for TCR beta sequencing. Genomic DNA extraction from the blood cell samples was performed with the Qiagen DNeasy Blood Extraction Kit. In this sample, this clone turned up a few times. This receptor's antigen is unknown. It has no much larger one-base neighbor in the sample; base qualities were not kept. From a lookup of the germline V gene, CDR1 and CDR2 are SNHLY and FYNNEI. The CDR3 runs 15 residues from the cysteine to the phenylalanine. Here the CDR3 DNA is all that survives: 45 bases in frame from base 1. V and J are trimmed by 6 bases and 3 bases, and the gene matches miss 4 bases of the junction.

Library generation was performed with the immunoSEQ multiplex PCR assay. A mixture of 60 forward primers for TCR Vbeta segments and 13 reverse primers for TCR Jbeta segments was used in the multiplex PCR. A multiplex PCR assay on genomic DNA amplified the CDR3 region of rearranged TCR beta genes. The Illumina HiSeq System was used to sequence the amplified TCR beta libraries as 87-base-pair reads. Per the source publication's procedure: A later analysis counted approximately 76 million unique TCR beta chains across the roughly 700 repertoires, and approximately 11 million of these chains were shared by at least two donors. Raw reads were error-corrected and collapsed into unique sequences by a nearest-neighbor algorithm in which closely related sequences were merged to remove PCR and sequencing errors. V, D and J gene segments were assigned by aligning CDR3 sequences to IMGT reference sequences. For a sequence to be retained, a match of at least six nucleotides to both a V gene segment and a J gene segment was required. A rearrangement was called productive if the CDR3 had no stop codons and remained in frame with V and J, and every other rearrangement was called non-productive. Following IMGT convention, CDR3 was defined as the stretch from the second conserved V-encoded cysteine up to the conserved J-encoded phenylalanine. In an earlier analysis of approximately 500 of the donors, sequences lacking an unambiguous match to a single V gene segment were excluded. An earlier analysis of a few hundred of the donors called V segments functional above 56.7% productive rearrangements and segregating when the between-donor standard deviation exceeded 5%. A statistical classification framework was built to diagnose cytomegalovirus status from the catalog of TCR beta chain sequences. V and J gene assignment, in a later analysis, came from comparing TCR nucleotide sequences with IMGT/GENE-DB human TR gene sequences. Using the TCRdist pipeline, a later analysis assigned CDR3 sequences along with most-parsimonious VDJ recombination scenarios. A later analysis defined each TCR beta chain by its CDR3 amino acid sequence plus V-gene family, and excluded reads lacking a unique V-gene family. In a later analysis, 450 to 600 highly shared, low-generation-probability nucleotide sequences were removed to address suspected cross-contamination and a sequencing artifact. In a later analysis, a clonal expansion index for each public chain was calculated from normalized within-repertoire ranks of inferred template counts. Generation probabilities in a later analysis came from a VDJ recombination model fitted to out-of-frame rearrangements, and those results were checked against IGoR. In a later analysis, hypergeometric tests were used to score TCR-TCR, TCR-HLA and TCR-CMV co-occurrence, with a repertoire-size bias correction applied to TCR pairs. False discovery rates were estimated in a later analysis by permuting HLA or CMV assignments 20 times. In a later analysis, co-occurring TCRs were grouped with DBSCAN, and TCRdist sequence similarity was added when clustering was performed within HLA-allele-positive subsets. For co-occurrence clustering, repertoires with fewer than 30,000 or more than 120,000 public chains were excluded, along with roughly 5 repertoires with anomalous nucleotide sharing. Held by TCRdb, this immuneACCESS table contains in-frame sequences only and omits some clones. Under half of the omission traces to an unresolved V gene where checked; the cause of the rest is unknown. Clone size and the V and J calls come from that table; the DNA yielded D and trimming. The sample has under 150,000 clones on record, 65% to 85% of them singletons. Approximately 2.3% of the sample rests with the top ten.

The clonotype was recovered from a male donor in good health and CMV-seronegative. Sample: PBMCs. The chain uses TRBV2 and TRBJ2-2, and 10 junctional nucleotides match TRBD1. CDR3 reads: CASSRTGGDTGELFF. The DNA is TGTGCCAGCAGCAGGACAGGGGGGGACACCGGGGAGCTGTTTTTT. Full variable domain (CDR3 extended with the reference TRBV2 and TRBJ2-2 proteins): EPEVTQTPSHQVTQMGQEVILRCVPISNHLYFYWYRQILGQKVEFLVSFYNNEISEKSEIFDDQFSVERPDGSNFTLKIRSTKLEDSAMYFCASSRTGGDTGELFFGEGSRLTVL.